The sequence of this T cell receptor beta chain was determined in a study of cytomegalovirus exposure and HLA in healthy donors. Findings and limits, study-wide: In a later analysis, productive TCRs from donors in an Asian-associated ancestry cluster reportedly carried fewer N-insertions than the cohort mean. Later on, an analysis found that several of the most significant clusters appeared to be linked to common viral pathogens, which included parvovirus B19.

There were likely unrecorded immune exposures, though donors were nominally healthy when sampled. V shed 3 bases, J shed 0 bases, and the junction held 5 bases outside the gene matches. CDR3 length equals 17 residues. Germline V CDR1 and CDR2: MNHEY, SMNVEV (reference sequence). Primers: 60 Vbeta forward and 13 Jbeta reverse. Here immunoSEQ multiplex PCR was the method, and the copy in TCRdb shows in-frame clones only, minus some. The sample shows about 90,000 clones, approximately 76% of them seen only once. On this clone itself: What it binds is not known.

The J gene is TRBJ2-6, the V gene TRBV27; 7 bases align to TRBD2. Sequencing was carried out using PBMCs. The TCR sequence derives from an older woman in good health and CMV-seropositive. The chain's CDR3 is CASSFWGGTSGANVLTF. In DNA form, the CDR3 reads TGTGCCAGCAGTTTTTGGGGGGGAACCTCTGGGGCCAACGTCCTGACTTTC.